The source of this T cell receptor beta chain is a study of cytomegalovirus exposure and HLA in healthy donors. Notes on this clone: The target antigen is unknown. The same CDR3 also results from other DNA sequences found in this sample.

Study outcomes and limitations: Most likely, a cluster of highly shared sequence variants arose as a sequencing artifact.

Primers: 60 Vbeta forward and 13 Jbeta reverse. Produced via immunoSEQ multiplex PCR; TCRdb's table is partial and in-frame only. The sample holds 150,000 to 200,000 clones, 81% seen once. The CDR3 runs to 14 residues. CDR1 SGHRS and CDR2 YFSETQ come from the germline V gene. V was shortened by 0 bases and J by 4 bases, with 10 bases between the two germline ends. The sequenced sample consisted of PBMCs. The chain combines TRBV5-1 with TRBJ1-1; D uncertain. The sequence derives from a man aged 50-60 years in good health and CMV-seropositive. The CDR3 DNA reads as TGCGCCAGCAGCTTGGGAGGGTTGGGCACTGAAGCTTTCTTT. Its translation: CASSLGGLGTEAFF.